Listed below are T cell receptor beta chains from one sample, sequenced in a study of cytomegalovirus exposure and HLA in healthy donors. Profiled with immunoSEQ multiplex PCR; TCRdb holds only in-frame clones, not every one. The repertoire holds about 120,000 clones, with about nine tenths as singletons. The specimen sequenced was PBMCs. The origin of the receptors is a man aged 18-30 years in good health and CMV-seronegative. Each CDR3 is given with its conserved first and last residue. D genes are given only for firm matches. Clone size is stated in some rows and not others, as once, few, many or a class when expanded.

>NA|TRBV11-3|TRBJ1-4|TRBD1
TGTGCCAGCAGCCCGACAGGGGGCAATGAAAAACTGTTTTTT
CASSPTGGNEKLFF
>once|TRBV7-2|TRBJ2-5|TRBD2
TGTGCCAGCAGCGGCCGGACTAGCGGACCCGGGGAGACCCAGTACTTC
CASSGRTSGPGETQYF
>NA|TRBV7-2|TRBJ1-2|NA
TGTGCCAGCAGCGAGGGGGGGAAGGTTAGGTCCTATGGCTACACCTTC
CASSEGGKVRSYGYTF
>NA|TRBV5-1|TRBJ2-3|TRBD2
TGCGCCAGCACGTTTCAAGCGGGACTCACAGATACGCAGTATTTT
CASTFQAGLTDTQYF
>once|TRBV14|TRBJ2-3|TRBD2
TGTGCCAGCAGCTTTGGCAGAAATCCGGGACTAAAAAGCACAGATACGCAGTATTTT
CASSFGRNPGLKSTDTQYF
>NA|TRBV5-1|TRBJ2-2|TRBD1
TGCGCCAGCAGCTTGGGGGACAGGATAGGTCCTGCGGAGCTGTTTTTT
CASSLGDRIGPAELFF
>NA|TRBV6-5|TRBJ2-7|TRBD2
TGTGCCAGCAGCATAATTAGCGGGAGCTCCTACGAGCAGTACTTC
CASSIISGSSYEQYF
>NA|TRBV29-1|TRBJ1-3|NA
TGCAGCGTACAGGGTTCGGACGGAAACACCATATATTTT
CSVQGSDGNTIYF
>NA|TRBV5-6|TRBJ1-4|TRBD1
TGTGCCAGCAGCTTCTGGCAGGGGGTAAAAAATGAAAAACTGTTTTTT
CASSFWQGVKNEKLFF
>NA|TRBV11-3|TRBJ2-2|NA
TGTGCCAGCAGCTTAGGTCAGACGAACACCGGGGAGCTGTTTTTT
CASSLGQTNTGELFF
>NA|TRBV2|TRBJ2-3|TRBD1
TGTGCCAGCAGGGACAGGGGAGATACGCAGTATTTT
CASRDRGDTQYF
>NA|TRBV6-1|TRBJ1-1|NA
TGTGCCAGCAGTGGACCGGGGGGGGACACTGAAGCTTTCTTT
CASSGPGGDTEAFF
>NA|TRBV14|TRBJ2-1|NA
TGTGCCAGCAGCCAAATCAGGGGCTCCTACAATGAGCAGTTCTTC
CASSQIRGSYNEQFF
>NA|TRBV7-8|TRBJ2-7|TRBD1
TGTGCCAGCAGCAGAGGACAGGGGGTATACTACGAGCAGTACTTC
CASSRGQGVYYEQYF
>NA|TRBV7-9|TRBJ2-1|TRBD2
TGTGCCAGCAGCTTAGTGGCGGGGGGCAATGAGCAGTTCTTC
CASSLVAGGNEQFF
>NA|TRBV7-2|TRBJ1-5|TRBD1
TGTGCCAGCAGCTTAGTTGGGACAGTGGATAGCAATCAGCCCCAGCATTTT
CASSLVGTVDSNQPQHF
>NA|TRBV6-5|TRBJ1-2|TRBD1
TGTGCCAGCAGTGACTACAGGGGCGCCATGTATGGCTACACCTTC
CASSDYRGAMYGYTF
>once|TRBV2|TRBJ2-5|TRBD1
TGTGCCAGCATCAGGGACAGACAAGAGACCCAGTACTTC
CASIRDRQETQYF
>NA|TRBV6-1|TRBJ2-2|TRBD1
TGTGCCAGCAGCCCTGGGACAGGGAATACCGGGGAGCTGTTTTTT
CASSPGTGNTGELFF